These T cell receptor beta chains were read from a single sample in a study of cytomegalovirus exposure and HLA in healthy donors. Only in-frame clones appear in the TCRdb table, and some are missing; sequencing was by immunoSEQ multiplex PCR. The sample consists of around 95,000 clones, 85% of them appearing once. Specimen: PBMCs. Receptors originate from a man between 18 and 35 years old in good health and CMV-seropositive. CDR3s include the opening cysteine and the closing phenylalanine or tryptophan. Fields, in order: CDR3 protein, CDR3 DNA, CDR3 length, V gene, J gene, clone size, D gene. D genes are given only for firm matches. Only part of the rows carry a size: once, few, many, or a class if the clone is expanded.

CARSPLGGEGGNEQFF,TGTGCCAGAAGCCCCTTGGGAGGGGAGGGCGGGAATGAGCAGTTCTTC,16,TRBV5-3,TRBJ2-1,once,TRBD2
CASSLWGGSYNEQFF,TGTGCCAGCAGCTTATGGGGCGGCTCCTACAATGAGCAGTTCTTC,15,TRBV7-9,TRBJ2-1,-,-
CASSPYGLAGRTDTQYF,TGTGCCAGTAGCCCATACGGACTAGCGGGAAGAACAGATACGCAGTATTTT,17,TRBV19,TRBJ2-3,-,TRBD2
CASSPPLAGETQYF,TGTGCCAGCTCACCACCACTAGCGGGAGAGACCCAGTACTTC,14,TRBV18,TRBJ2-5,-,TRBD2
CASSEGPGWTPANVDEQFF,TGTGCCAGCAGCGAGGGTCCGGGGTGGACGCCGGCAAATGTAGATGAGCAGTTCTTC,19,TRBV9,TRBJ2-1,-,-
CASSFLYNEQFF,TGTGCCAGCAGCTTCCTCTACAATGAGCAGTTCTTC,12,TRBV11-3,TRBJ2-1,-,-
CAISESLAGGDHEQFF,TGTGCCATCAGTGAGTCGCTGGCGGGAGGGGACCATGAGCAGTTCTTC,16,TRBV10-3,TRBJ2-1,-,TRBD2
CASSYPPGGREYEQYF,TGTGCCAGCAGTTACCCCCCGGGTGGGCGGGAGTACGAGCAGTACTTC,16,TRBV6-6,TRBJ2-7,-,TRBD2
CASSEGTGIGQETQYF,TGTGCCAGCAGTGAAGGGACAGGGATCGGCCAAGAGACCCAGTACTTC,16,TRBV6-1,TRBJ2-5,-,TRBD1
CASSGGQGNGETQYF,TGTGCCAGCAGTGGGGGACAGGGGAACGGGGAGACCCAGTACTTC,15,TRBV6-1,TRBJ2-5,-,TRBD1
CASSLRSYNEQFF,TGCGCCAGCAGCTTGCGCTCCTACAATGAGCAGTTCTTC,13,TRBV5-1,TRBJ2-1,-,-
CAWSVGWGVTNEKLFF,TGTGCCTGGAGTGTAGGATGGGGAGTCACTAATGAAAAACTGTTTTTT,16,TRBV30,TRBJ1-4,-,-
CASSPTQGTGYTF,TGTGCCAGCTCACCAACGCAGGGGACTGGCTACACCTTC,13,TRBV18,TRBJ1-2,-,-
CASSIKFSGNTIYF,TGTGCCAGTAGCATCAAATTCTCTGGAAACACCATATATTTT,14,TRBV19,TRBJ1-3,few,-
CASSFDRGINNEQFF,TGTGCCAGCAGTTTCGACAGGGGGATCAACAATGAGCAGTTCTTC,15,TRBV27,TRBJ2-1,-,TRBD1
CASSPGPGETQYF,TGTGCCAGCAGCCCCGGACCGGGGGAGACCCAGTACTTC,13,TRBV7-3,TRBJ2-5,few,-
CASSLPRGTYEQYF,TGTGCCAGCAGCTTGCCCAGGGGAACCTACGAGCAGTACTTC,14,TRBV5-5,TRBJ2-7,-,-
CASSFSPSGGNTIYF,TGTGCCAGCAGCTTCTCCCCTTCGGGTGGAAACACCATATATTTT,15,TRBV11-3,TRBJ1-3,-,-
CASSTHLGGEVETQYF,TGTGCCAGCAGCACTCATCTAGGGGGCGAGGTAGAGACCCAGTACTTC,16,TRBV9,TRBJ2-5,-,TRBD1
CASSYMDSHYGYTF,TGTGCCAGCAGTTACATGGACAGTCATTATGGCTACACCTTC,14,TRBV6-5,TRBJ1-2,once,-
CASSRDSQETQYF,TGCGCCAGCAGCCGGGACAGCCAAGAGACCCAGTACTTC,13,TRBV5-1,TRBJ2-5,-,TRBD1
CASSIRTGPLASGQTPGRTDTQYF,TGTGCCAGTAGTATCAGGACGGGACCGCTGGCTAGCGGGCAAACCCCGGGACGCACAGATACGCAGTATTTT,24,TRBV19,TRBJ2-3,-,TRBD2
CASSIGGQYEQYF,TGTGCCAGTAGTATAGGTGGACAGTACGAGCAGTACTTC,13,TRBV19,TRBJ2-7,-,-
CASREGRVSYNEQFF,TGTGCCAGCAGGGAGGGCAGGGTCTCCTACAATGAGCAGTTCTTC,15,TRBV2,TRBJ2-1,-,-
CASSETVPYEQYF,TGTGCCAGTAGTGAGACAGTCCCCTATGAGCAGTACTTC,13,TRBV19,TRBJ2-7,-,-
CAWSVSGLEAFF,TGTGCCTGGAGTGTGTCGGGACTTGAAGCTTTCTTT,12,TRBV30,TRBJ1-1,-,-
CASSQTGGIYGYTF,TGTGCCAGCAGCCAGACAGGGGGGATCTATGGCTACACCTTC,14,TRBV14,TRBJ1-2,-,TRBD1
CSVGIQGSETQYF,TGCAGCGTTGGGATCCAGGGAAGTGAGACCCAGTACTTC,13,TRBV29-1,TRBJ2-5,few,-
CSVDIRGTEAFF,TGCAGCGTTGATATAAGGGGCACTGAAGCTTTCTTT,12,TRBV29-1,TRBJ1-1,-,-
CASSSPRGPNTGELFF,TGCGCCAGCAGCTCACCTCGCGGGCCTAACACCGGGGAGCTGTTTTTT,16,TRBV5-1,TRBJ2-2,-,-
CASSQALGQKLYGYTF,TGCGCCAGCAGCCAAGCCCTTGGACAGAAACTCTATGGCTACACCTTC,16,TRBV4-1,TRBJ1-2,once,-
CASSGQDKNIQYF,TGTGCCAGCAGCGGACAGGACAAAAACATTCAGTACTTC,13,TRBV27,TRBJ2-4,-,TRBD1
CASSIFGQKFF,TGTGCCAGTAGTATCTTCGGACAGAAGTTCTTC,11,TRBV19,TRBJ2-1,few,-
CASSYRTSGGNEQFF,TGTGCCAGCAGTTACAGGACTAGCGGGGGCAATGAGCAGTTCTTC,15,TRBV6-5,TRBJ2-1,few,TRBD2
CAISESKAGGYNEQFF,TGTGCCATCAGTGAGTCTAAAGCGGGAGGTTACAATGAGCAGTTCTTC,16,TRBV10-3,TRBJ2-1,-,TRBD2
CASSIGTGVTYEQYF,TGTGCCAGTAGTATCGGGACAGGGGTGACCTACGAGCAGTACTTC,15,TRBV19,TRBJ2-7,-,TRBD1
CASSQEDTEAFF,TGTGCCAGCAGCCAGGAGGACACTGAAGCTTTCTTT,12,TRBV28,TRBJ1-1,-,-
CASSSPDSYEQYF,TGTGCCAGCAGTTCACCGGACAGTTACGAGCAGTACTTC,13,TRBV27,TRBJ2-7,once,-
CASSPTTSTDTQYF,TGCGCCAGCAGTCCAACTACCAGCACAGATACGCAGTATTTT,14,TRBV5-1,TRBJ2-3,-,-
CAWKPLAGRGDEQFF,TGTGCCTGGAAACCCCTAGCGGGCAGGGGGGATGAGCAGTTCTTC,15,TRBV30,TRBJ2-1,-,-
CASSLAHTGQGVDTQYF,TGTGCCAGCAGCTTAGCGCACACGGGACAGGGAGTGGATACGCAGTATTTT,17,TRBV7-2,TRBJ2-3,-,TRBD1
CASSQNLVNNDEQFF,TGCGCCAGCAGCCAAAATCTAGTGAATAACGATGAGCAGTTCTTC,15,TRBV5-1,TRBJ2-1,-,-
CASSLSRTGELFF,TGTGCCAGCAGTTTATCCAGGACCGGGGAGCTGTTTTTT,13,TRBV27,TRBJ2-2,-,-
CASSPRGYNEQFF,TGTGCCAGCTCACCACGAGGCTACAATGAGCAGTTCTTC,13,TRBV18,TRBJ2-1,-,-
CASSDSSRAGGGNEQFF,TGTGCCAGCAGTGACTCGAGTCGAGCGGGAGGAGGCAATGAGCAGTTCTTC,17,TRBV6-4,TRBJ2-1,-,TRBD2
CASRSGTAYGYTF,TGTGCCAGCAGATCTGGGACAGCCTATGGCTACACCTTC,13,TRBV6-5,TRBJ1-2,-,TRBD1
CASSIPSESTDTQYF,TGTGCCAGCAGTATACCTAGCGAGAGCACAGATACGCAGTATTTT,15,TRBV6-6,TRBJ2-3,-,-
CASSLSNGHQNTEAFF,TGTGCCAGCAGTTTATCGAACGGACACCAGAACACTGAAGCTTTCTTT,16,TRBV27,TRBJ1-1,-,-